This entry lists 10 T cell receptor beta chains sequenced from one sample in a study of blood T cell repertoires in COVID-19. TCRdb's copy holds only in-frame clones and misses some; the assay was immunoSEQ multiplex PCR. The table has approximately 46,000 clones, approximately 80% seen once. The specimen was peripheral blood. The source of these receptors is a woman aged 55-70 years with acute or convalescent COVID-19.

This chain links TRBV30 with TRBJ2-7; D is perhaps TRBD1 (7 bases). Per germline, CDR1 GTSNPN and CDR2 SVGIG (reference sequence). This CDR3 is built from 13 residues. Trimming cost V 4 bases and J 5 bases, with 15 bases left between them. In nucleotides, the CDR3 is TGTGCCTGGATGTCAGGGGGGATCCACGAGCAGTACTTC. Amino acid sequence: CAWMSGGIHEQYF.

The V gene is TRBV2, the J gene TRBJ2-2; 7 nucleotides align to TRBD1. V lost 6 bases to trimming and J lost 5 bases; unmatched junction nucleotides: 6. This CDR3 spans 14 amino acids. Germline CDR1 reads SNHLY; CDR2 reads FYNNEI. In DNA, the CDR3 is TGTGCCAGCAGAGAGGACAGGCTTACCGGGGAGCTGTTTTTT. Its translation is CASREDRLTGELFF.

The V call is TRBV5-4, the J call TRBJ1-2; D is possibly TRBD1 (6 bases). The ends were cut back, 4 bases at V and 8 bases at J, with 15 bases in the middle. This CDR3 spans 13 amino acids. Germline V CDR1 and CDR2: SGHNT, YYREEE (reference sequence). The CDR3: CASSNPGVRGYTF. CDR3 nucleotides: TGTGCCAGCAGCAACCCAGGGGTGCGCGGCTACACCTTC.

Only one count was recorded for this clone. This CDR3 reads CASSLLTSGDASTDTQYF. The CDR3 region has the DNA TGTGCCAGCAGCTTACTTACTAGCGGTGATGCTAGCACAGATACGCAGTATTTT. This chain connects TRBV11-2 to TRBJ2-3; TRBD2 aligns across 8 bases. Germline V gene data show CDR1 as SGHAT and CDR2 as FQNNGV. Unmatched junction bases numbered 10, after V lost 2 bases and J lost 0 bases. The CDR3 is made up of 18 amino acids.

V is TRBV27 and J is TRBJ1-5, with 11 bases lining up with TRBD1. V lost 8 bases and J lost 6; bases outside the gene matches: 12. Germline V gene sequence: CDR1 MNHEY, CDR2 SMNVEV (reference sequence). The CDR3 runs to 16 residues. The CDR3 coding sequence is TGTGCCAGCTCACGGACAGGGGGCACTTCGGGTCAGCCCCAGCATTTT. This gives the protein CASSRTGGTSGQPQHF.

The chain carries TRBV5-4 and TRBJ1-1; D is unclear. The germline gives CDR1 SGHNT, CDR2 YYREEE (reference sequence). The ends were cut back, 0 bases at V and 8 bases at J, with 11 bases in the middle. CDR3 size: 13 residues. CDR3 in DNA: TGTGCCAGCAGCTTGGCCATGGCCGGGGAAGCTTTCTTT. This translates into CASSLAMAGEAFF.

This rearrangement joins TRBV5-8 to TRBJ2-5; no clear D gene. Germline CDR1 is SGHTS and CDR2 is YDEGEE. The CDR3 is 11 residues long. V was pared by 3 bases and J by 2 bases, with 2 bases between. The CDR3 loop is CASSSQETQYF. CDR3 DNA sequence: TGTGCCAGCAGCTCTCAAGAGACCCAGTACTTC. Using reference TRBV5-8 and TRBJ2-5 for the parts outside the CDR3, the full variable domain is EAGVTQSPTHLIKTRGQQATLRCSPISGHTSVYWYQQALGLGLQFLLWYDEGEERNRGNFPPRFSGRQFPNYSSELNVNALELEDSALYLCASSSQETQYFGPGTRLLVL.

The chain's CDR3 is CASSSLTSGRHNEQFF. The DNA for the CDR3 is TGTGCCAGTAGTTCCCTGACTAGCGGGAGGCACAATGAGCAGTTCTTC. The chain is built from TRBV19 and TRBJ2-1; 13 nucleotides match TRBD2. From germline, CDR1 is LNHDA and CDR2 SQIVND (reference sequence). CDR3 size: 16 residues. Unmatched junction bases numbered 6, after V lost 5 bases and J lost 5 bases. The whole variable domain, filled in from reference TRBV19 and TRBJ2-1, reads DGGITQSPKYLFRKEGQNVTLSCEQNLNHDAMYWYRQDPGQGLRLIYYSQIVNDFQKGDIAEGYSVSREKKESFPLTVTSAQKNPTAFYLCASSSLTSGRHNEQFFGPGTRLTVL.

This clone was observed once. V gene TRBV6-5 combines with J gene TRBJ1-6; the D gene is possibly TRBD1 (6 bases). V lost 4 bases to trimming and J lost 6 bases, with 13 bases between them. This CDR3 region has 15 residues. In germline, CDR1 is MNHEY, CDR2 SVGAGI. The CDR3 reads CASSSQGSANSPLHF. CDR3 nucleotides: TGTGCCAGCAGTTCACAGGGCTCAGCTAATTCACCCCTCCACTTT.

This clone was seen more than once but under ten times. The gene calls are TRBV10-3 and TRBJ1-5; D ambiguous. The CDR3 sequence is 15 residues long. V lost 2 bases to trimming and J lost 6 bases, with 14 bases between them. Per the germline V gene, CDR1 is ENHRY and CDR2 is SYGVKD. The DNA for the CDR3 is TGTGCCATCAGTGAGACCCAACGAGTCGGTCAGCCCCAGCATTTT. Translation: CAISETQRVGQPQHF.